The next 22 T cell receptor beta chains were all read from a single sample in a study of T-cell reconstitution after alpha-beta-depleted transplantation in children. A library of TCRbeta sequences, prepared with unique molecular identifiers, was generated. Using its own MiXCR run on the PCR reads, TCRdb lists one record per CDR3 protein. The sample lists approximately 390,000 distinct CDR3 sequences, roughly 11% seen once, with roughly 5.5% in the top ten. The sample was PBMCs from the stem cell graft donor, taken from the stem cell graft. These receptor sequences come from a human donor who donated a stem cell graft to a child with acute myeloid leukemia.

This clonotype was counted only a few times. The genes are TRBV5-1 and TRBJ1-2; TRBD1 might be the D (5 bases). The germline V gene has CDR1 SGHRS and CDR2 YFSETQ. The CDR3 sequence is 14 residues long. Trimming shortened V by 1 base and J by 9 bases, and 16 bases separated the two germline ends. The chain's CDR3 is CASSLLAAGTSYTF. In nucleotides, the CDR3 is TGCGCCAGCAGCTTGTTAGCGGCGGGGACTAGCTACACCTTC.

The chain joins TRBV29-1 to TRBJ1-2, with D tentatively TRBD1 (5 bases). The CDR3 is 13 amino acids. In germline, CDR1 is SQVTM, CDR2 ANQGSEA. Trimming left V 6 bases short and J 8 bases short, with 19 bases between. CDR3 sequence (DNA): TGCAGCGTCCCGGGGGGTAGGGACCGAGGCTACACCTTC. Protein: CSVPGGRDRGYTF.

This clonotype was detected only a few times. The CDR3 loop is CASSKGTGWGEKLFF. CDR3 sequence (DNA): TGTGCCAGCAGTAAGGGGACAGGGTGGGGTGAAAAACTGTTTTTT. This chain links TRBV12-3 or TRBV12-4 with TRBJ1-4, with 9 bases aligning to TRBD1. The CDR3 is 15 amino acids. V shed 5 bases and J 7 bases; nucleotides not matched to a gene: 8.

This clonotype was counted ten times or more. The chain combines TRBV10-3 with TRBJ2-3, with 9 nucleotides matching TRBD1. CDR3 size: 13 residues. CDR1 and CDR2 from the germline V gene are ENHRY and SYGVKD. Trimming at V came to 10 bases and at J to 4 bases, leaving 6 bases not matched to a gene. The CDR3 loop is CATWDRAPDTQYF. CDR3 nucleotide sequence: TGTGCCACCTGGGACAGGGCGCCAGATACGCAGTATTTT.

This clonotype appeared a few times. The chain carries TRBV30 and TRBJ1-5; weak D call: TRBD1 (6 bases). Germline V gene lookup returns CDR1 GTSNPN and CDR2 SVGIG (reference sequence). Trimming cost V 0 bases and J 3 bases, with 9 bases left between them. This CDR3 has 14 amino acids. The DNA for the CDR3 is TGTGCCTGGAGTGTGGACAGTTCCAATCAGCCCCAGCATTTT. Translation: CAWSVDSSNQPQHF.

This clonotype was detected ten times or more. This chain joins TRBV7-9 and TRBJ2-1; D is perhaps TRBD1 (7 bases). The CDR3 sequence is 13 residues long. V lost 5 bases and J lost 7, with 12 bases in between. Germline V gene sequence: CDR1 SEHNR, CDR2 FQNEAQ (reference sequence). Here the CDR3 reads CASSPQGRNEQFF. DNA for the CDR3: TGTGCCAGCAGCCCACAGGGGAGGAATGAGCAGTTCTTC.

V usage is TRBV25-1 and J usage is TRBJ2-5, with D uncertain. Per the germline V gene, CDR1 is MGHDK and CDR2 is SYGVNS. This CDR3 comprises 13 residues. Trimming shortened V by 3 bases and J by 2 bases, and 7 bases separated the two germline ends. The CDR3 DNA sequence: TGTGCCAGCAGTGATGTCCGACAAGAGACCCAGTACTTC. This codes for CASSDVRQETQYF.

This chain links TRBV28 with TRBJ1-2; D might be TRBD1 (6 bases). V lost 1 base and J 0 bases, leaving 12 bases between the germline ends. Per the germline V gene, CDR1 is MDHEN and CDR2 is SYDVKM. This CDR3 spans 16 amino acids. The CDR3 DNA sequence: TGTGCCAGCAGTTTATCCGGACAGCGATCTAACTATGGCTACACCTTC. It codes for CASSLSGQRSNYGYTF.

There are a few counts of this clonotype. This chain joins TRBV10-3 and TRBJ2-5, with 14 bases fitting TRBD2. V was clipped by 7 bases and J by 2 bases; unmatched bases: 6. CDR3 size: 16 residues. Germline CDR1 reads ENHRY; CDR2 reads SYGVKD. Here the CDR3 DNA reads TGTGCCATCACCTCTGGACTAGCGGGGGGACAAGAGACCCAGTACTTC. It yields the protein CAITSGLAGGQETQYF.

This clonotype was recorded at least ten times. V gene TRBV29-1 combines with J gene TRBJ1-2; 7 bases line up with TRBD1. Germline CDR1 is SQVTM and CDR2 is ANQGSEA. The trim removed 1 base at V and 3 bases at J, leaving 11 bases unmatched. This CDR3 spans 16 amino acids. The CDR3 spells CSVEVDRDLSHYGYTF. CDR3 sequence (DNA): TGCAGCGTTGAAGTCGACAGGGACCTCTCTCACTATGGCTACACCTTC.

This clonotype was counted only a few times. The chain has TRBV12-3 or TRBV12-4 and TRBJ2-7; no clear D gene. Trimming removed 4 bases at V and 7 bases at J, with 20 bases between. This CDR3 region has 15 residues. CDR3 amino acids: CASSSLGRFLGEQYF. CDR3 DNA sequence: TGTGCCAGCAGTTCTCTAGGACGGTTTCTGGGAGAGCAGTACTTC.

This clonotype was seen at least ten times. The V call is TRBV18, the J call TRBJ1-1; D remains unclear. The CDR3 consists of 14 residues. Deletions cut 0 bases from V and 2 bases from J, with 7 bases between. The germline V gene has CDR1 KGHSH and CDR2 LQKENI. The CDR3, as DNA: TGTGCCAGCTCACCACCGGGAGTAAACACTGAAGCTTTCTTT. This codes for CASSPPGVNTEAFF.

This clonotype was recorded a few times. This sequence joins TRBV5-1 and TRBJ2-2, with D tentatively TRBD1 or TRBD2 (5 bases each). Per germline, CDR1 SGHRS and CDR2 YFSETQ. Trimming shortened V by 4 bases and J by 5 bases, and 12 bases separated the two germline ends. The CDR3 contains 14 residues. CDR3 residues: CASSLLGVTGELFF. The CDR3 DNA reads TGCGCCAGCAGCCTGTTGGGGGTAACCGGGGAGCTGTTTTTT.

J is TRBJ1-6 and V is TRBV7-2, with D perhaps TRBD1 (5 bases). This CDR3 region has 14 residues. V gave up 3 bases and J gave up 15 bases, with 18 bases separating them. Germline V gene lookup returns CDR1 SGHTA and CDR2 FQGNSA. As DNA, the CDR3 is TGTGCCAGCAGCTTCGGGAACCCCGGACACGGCCTCCACTTT. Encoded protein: CASSFGNPGHGLHF.

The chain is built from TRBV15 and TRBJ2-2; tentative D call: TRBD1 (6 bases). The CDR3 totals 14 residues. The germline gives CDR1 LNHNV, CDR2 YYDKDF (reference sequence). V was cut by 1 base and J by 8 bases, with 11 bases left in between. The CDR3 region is CATSRVNRVGELFF. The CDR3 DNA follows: TGTGCCACCAGCAGAGTAAACAGGGTTGGGGAGCTGTTTTTT.

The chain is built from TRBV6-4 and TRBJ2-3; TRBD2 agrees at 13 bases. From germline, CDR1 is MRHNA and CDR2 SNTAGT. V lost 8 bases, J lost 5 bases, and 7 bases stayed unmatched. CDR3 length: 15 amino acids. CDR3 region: CASARLAGGGDTQYF. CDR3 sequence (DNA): TGTGCCAGCGCACGACTAGCGGGGGGAGGAGATACGCAGTATTTT.

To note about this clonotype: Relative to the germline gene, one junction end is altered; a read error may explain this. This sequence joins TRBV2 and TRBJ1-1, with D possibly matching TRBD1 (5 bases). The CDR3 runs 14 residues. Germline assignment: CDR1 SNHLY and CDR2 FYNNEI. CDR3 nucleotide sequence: TGTGCCAGCAGTGTGAGGGGAATCCGGCGTGTGCGGCTCTTT. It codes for CASSVRGIRRVRLF. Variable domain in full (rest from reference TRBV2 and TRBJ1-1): EPEVTQTPSHQVTQMGQEVILRCVPISNHLYFYWYRQILGQKVEFLVSFYNNEISEKSEIFDDQFSVERPDGSNFTLKIRSTKLEDSAMYFCASSVRGIRRVRLFGQGTRLTVV.

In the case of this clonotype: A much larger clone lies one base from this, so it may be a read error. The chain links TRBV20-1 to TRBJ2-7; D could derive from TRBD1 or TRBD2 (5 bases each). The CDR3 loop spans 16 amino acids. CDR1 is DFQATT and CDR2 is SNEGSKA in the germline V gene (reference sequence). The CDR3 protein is CCARDHVRGSSYEQYF. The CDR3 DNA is TGCTGTGCTAGAGATCACGTGAGGGGAAGCTCCTACGAGCAGTACTTC.

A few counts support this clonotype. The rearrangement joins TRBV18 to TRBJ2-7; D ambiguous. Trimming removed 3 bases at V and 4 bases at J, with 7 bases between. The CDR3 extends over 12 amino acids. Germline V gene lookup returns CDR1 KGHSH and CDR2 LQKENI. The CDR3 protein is CASSPERYEQYF. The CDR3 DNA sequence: TGTGCCAGCTCACCTGAGCGTTACGAGCAGTACTTC.

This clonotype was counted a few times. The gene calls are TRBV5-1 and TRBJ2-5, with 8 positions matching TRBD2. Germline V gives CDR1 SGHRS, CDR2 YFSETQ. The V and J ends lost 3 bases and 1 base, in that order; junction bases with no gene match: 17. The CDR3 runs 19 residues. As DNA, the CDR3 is TGCGCCAGCAGCTCCAGCCTGAGGGCGGGGGGCCCCCCCCAAGAGACCCAGTACTTC. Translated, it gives CASSSSLRAGGPPQETQYF.

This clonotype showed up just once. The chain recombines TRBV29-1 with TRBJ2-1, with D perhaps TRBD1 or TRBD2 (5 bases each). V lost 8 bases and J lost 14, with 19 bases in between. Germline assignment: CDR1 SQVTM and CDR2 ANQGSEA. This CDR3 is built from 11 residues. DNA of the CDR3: TGCAGCCGTAAACCGGGACCAAAGGAGTTCTTC. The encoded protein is CSRKPGPKEFF.

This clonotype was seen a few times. The CDR3 DNA follows: TGTGCCAGCAGCTTGGGGTCGACCGGGAGGGGACGCCTCGATGAGCAGTTCTTC. Encoded protein: CASSLGSTGRGRLDEQFF. The chain joins TRBV5-6 to TRBJ2-1, with 8 positions matching TRBD2. Per germline, CDR1 SGHDT and CDR2 YYEEEE. V dropped 0 bases and J dropped 8; count of bases not matched to a gene: 16. The CDR3 contains 18 residues.